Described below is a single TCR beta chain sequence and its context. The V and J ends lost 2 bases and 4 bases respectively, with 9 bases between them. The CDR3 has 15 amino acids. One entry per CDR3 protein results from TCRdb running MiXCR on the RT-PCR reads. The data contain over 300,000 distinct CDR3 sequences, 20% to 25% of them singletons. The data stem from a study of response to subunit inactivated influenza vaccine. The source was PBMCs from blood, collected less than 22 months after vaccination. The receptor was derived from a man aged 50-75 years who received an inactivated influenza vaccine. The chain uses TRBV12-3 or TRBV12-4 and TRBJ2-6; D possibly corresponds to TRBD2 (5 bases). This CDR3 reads CASSLYGSGANVLTF. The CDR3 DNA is TGTGCCAGCAGTTTATATGGGAGCGGGGCCAACGTCCTGACTTTC.